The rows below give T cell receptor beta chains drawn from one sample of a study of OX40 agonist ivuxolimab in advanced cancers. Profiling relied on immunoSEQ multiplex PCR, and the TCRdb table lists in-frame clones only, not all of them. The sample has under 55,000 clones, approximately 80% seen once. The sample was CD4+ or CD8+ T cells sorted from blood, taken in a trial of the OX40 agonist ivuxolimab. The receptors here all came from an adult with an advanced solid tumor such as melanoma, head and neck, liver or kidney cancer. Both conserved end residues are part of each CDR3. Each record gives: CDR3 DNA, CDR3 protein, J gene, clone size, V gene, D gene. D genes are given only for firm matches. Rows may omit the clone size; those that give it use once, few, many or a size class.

CDR3nt: TGTGCCAGCAGTTTAGTTGGGGCACAGGGGGAAGCTTTCTTT
CDR3aa: CASSLVGAQGEAFF
j_gene: TRBJ1-1
abundance: NA
v_gene: TRBV28
d_gene: TRBD1

CDR3nt: TGTGCCTGGAGCTCGACTTCCCCCTACGAGCAGTACTTC
CDR3aa: CAWSSTSPYEQYF
j_gene: TRBJ2-7
abundance: NA
v_gene: TRBV30
d_gene: NA

CDR3nt: TGTGCCAGCAGTTTCCAGGGTGGCGAGCAGTACTTC
CDR3aa: CASSFQGGEQYF
j_gene: TRBJ2-7
abundance: once
v_gene: TRBV27
d_gene: NA

CDR3nt: TGTGCCATCAGTCTATCACCCGGGGAGACCCAGTACTTC
CDR3aa: CAISLSPGETQYF
j_gene: TRBJ2-5
abundance: NA
v_gene: TRBV10-3
d_gene: NA

CDR3nt: TGCAGTGCTAGGGGTGGGGAGCTGTTTTTT
CDR3aa: CSARGGELFF
j_gene: TRBJ2-2
abundance: NA
v_gene: TRBV20-1
d_gene: NA

CDR3nt: TGTGCCAGCAGCTTCCCTAGCGGGAGTGGCACAGATACGCAGTATTTT
CDR3aa: CASSFPSGSGTDTQYF
j_gene: TRBJ2-3
abundance: NA
v_gene: TRBV11-2
d_gene: TRBD2

CDR3nt: TGTGCCAGCAGGCCGGGGCTCCAAGAGACCCAGTACTTC
CDR3aa: CASRPGLQETQYF
j_gene: TRBJ2-5
abundance: NA
v_gene: TRBV7-9
d_gene: NA

CDR3nt: TGTGCCAGCAGCTTCTTTTTCAGGAGGACGACTGAAGCTTTCTTT
CDR3aa: CASSFFFRRTTEAFF
j_gene: TRBJ1-1
abundance: NA
v_gene: TRBV7-9
d_gene: NA

CDR3nt: TGTGCCAGCTCACCGCAAACCTATGGGACCCAGTACTTC
CDR3aa: CASSPQTYGTQYF
j_gene: TRBJ2-5
abundance: NA
v_gene: TRBV18
d_gene: NA

CDR3nt: TGTGCCAACAGCTTAGTAGTGGATACTAATGAAAAACTGTTTTTT
CDR3aa: CANSLVVDTNEKLFF
j_gene: TRBJ1-4
abundance: NA
v_gene: TRBV11-2
d_gene: NA

CDR3nt: TGTGCCAGCAGCTTCCGCCGGGCTCATCGTCAGTACTTC
CDR3aa: CASSFRRAHRQYF
j_gene: TRBJ2-5
abundance: NA
v_gene: TRBV7-6
d_gene: NA

CDR3nt: TGTGCCATCCGTGGAGGTAGCGGGGCAACCTACGAGCAGTACTTC
CDR3aa: CAIRGGSGATYEQYF
j_gene: TRBJ2-7
abundance: NA
v_gene: TRBV2
d_gene: TRBD2

CDR3nt: TGTGCCAGCAGTTTACGGGGTGGCTACACCTTC
CDR3aa: CASSLRGGYTF
j_gene: TRBJ1-2
abundance: NA
v_gene: TRBV28
d_gene: NA

CDR3nt: TGTGCCAGCAGTGAATTCTTTGAAGCTTTCTTT
CDR3aa: CASSEFFEAFF
j_gene: TRBJ1-1
abundance: NA
v_gene: TRBV2
d_gene: NA

CDR3nt: TGTGCCAGCAGCTTGAGGGAGTCAAACAATGAGCAGTTCTTC
CDR3aa: CASSLRESNNEQFF
j_gene: TRBJ2-1
abundance: NA
v_gene: TRBV5-4
d_gene: NA

CDR3nt: TGTGCCAGCAGCCAAGGTGCCGGGTTTTATGGGAAACTGTTTTTT
CDR3aa: CASSQGAGFYGKLFF
j_gene: TRBJ1-4
abundance: NA
v_gene: TRBV14
d_gene: NA

CDR3nt: TGTGCCAGCAGCCCACCTTTGGCGGGGTCGGTTCAGTACTTC
CDR3aa: CASSPPLAGSVQYF
j_gene: TRBJ2-4
abundance: NA
v_gene: TRBV7-9
d_gene: NA

CDR3nt: TGTGCCAGTAGTAGGCAGGGCCGCCAGCCCCAGCATTTT
CDR3aa: CASSRQGRQPQHF
j_gene: TRBJ1-5
abundance: NA
v_gene: TRBV19
d_gene: NA

CDR3nt: TGTGCCAGCAGCCCCGGGACTAGCGTCTACAATGAGCAGTTCTTC
CDR3aa: CASSPGTSVYNEQFF
j_gene: TRBJ2-1
abundance: NA
v_gene: TRBV7-3
d_gene: TRBD2

CDR3nt: TGTGCCAGCTCACCCGCGACGGCCACCGGGGAGCTGTTTTTT
CDR3aa: CASSPATATGELFF
j_gene: TRBJ2-2
abundance: NA
v_gene: TRBV18
d_gene: NA

CDR3nt: TGCGCCAGCAGCGCACAGACAGCCGGGGATGAAAAACTGTTTTTT
CDR3aa: CASSAQTAGDEKLFF
j_gene: TRBJ1-4
abundance: NA
v_gene: TRBV5-1
d_gene: NA

CDR3nt: TGTGCCAGCAGCTTGTCGACTGGAAACACCATATATTTT
CDR3aa: CASSLSTGNTIYF
j_gene: TRBJ1-3
abundance: NA
v_gene: TRBV7-9
d_gene: NA

CDR3nt: TGCAGCGTTGAACAGGGGACAGAGACCCAGTACTTC
CDR3aa: CSVEQGTETQYF
j_gene: TRBJ2-5
abundance: NA
v_gene: TRBV29-1
d_gene: NA

CDR3nt: TGTGCCAGCAGCTGGGGCCGGCGGCCCTACGAGCAGTACTTC
CDR3aa: CASSWGRRPYEQYF
j_gene: TRBJ2-7
abundance: NA
v_gene: TRBV7-8
d_gene: NA

CDR3nt: TGTGCCATCAGTGGGACTAGCGGGGGGGAGGGTGAGCAGTTCTTC
CDR3aa: CAISGTSGGEGEQFF
j_gene: TRBJ2-1
abundance: NA
v_gene: TRBV10-3
d_gene: TRBD2

CDR3nt: TGCGCCAGCAGTCCTACGACAGATCTTGAAGAAAAACTGTTTTTT
CDR3aa: CASSPTTDLEEKLFF
j_gene: TRBJ1-4
abundance: NA
v_gene: TRBV10-1
d_gene: NA

CDR3nt: TGTGCCAGCAGCTTGGGGGCGGGACAGGGCATCCATGAGCAGTTCTTC
CDR3aa: CASSLGAGQGIHEQFF
j_gene: TRBJ2-1
abundance: NA
v_gene: TRBV5-4
d_gene: TRBD1

CDR3nt: TGCGCCAGCAGTGCCCGAGGAAGATCACAAAGTCGGGCCAACGTCCTGACTTTC
CDR3aa: CASSARGRSQSRANVLTF
j_gene: TRBJ2-6
abundance: few
v_gene: TRBV10-1
d_gene: NA

CDR3nt: TGTGCCAGCAGCTTATTTAGCGGGGAGTACGAGCAGTACTTC
CDR3aa: CASSLFSGEYEQYF
j_gene: TRBJ2-7
abundance: NA
v_gene: TRBV11-3
d_gene: TRBD2

CDR3nt: TGTGCCAGCAGCACCCTCGGGGCGGGCTCCTACAATGAGCAGTTCTTC
CDR3aa: CASSTLGAGSYNEQFF
j_gene: TRBJ2-1
abundance: once
v_gene: TRBV7-9
d_gene: NA

CDR3nt: TGCGCCAGCAGCTTGGGGTCCAGCGGCGAGACCCAGTACTTC
CDR3aa: CASSLGSSGETQYF
j_gene: TRBJ2-5
abundance: NA
v_gene: TRBV5-1
d_gene: NA

CDR3nt: TGTGCCAGCAGCTTAGGGGTTGCAGGGATCGACGAGCAGTACTTC
CDR3aa: CASSLGVAGIDEQYF
j_gene: TRBJ2-7
abundance: NA
v_gene: TRBV11-3
d_gene: NA

CDR3nt: TGTGCCAGTAGTACCAGGGAACCCTACGAGCAGTACTTC
CDR3aa: CASSTREPYEQYF
j_gene: TRBJ2-7
abundance: NA
v_gene: TRBV19
d_gene: NA

CDR3nt: TGTGCGACTGGGATAGGACAGGTAGGATTCTTC
CDR3aa: CATGIGQVGFF
j_gene: TRBJ2-1
abundance: once
v_gene: TRBV28
d_gene: TRBD1

CDR3nt: TGTGCCAGCATCCGGGGAGGATCAGATACGCAGTATTTT
CDR3aa: CASIRGGSDTQYF
j_gene: TRBJ2-3
abundance: NA
v_gene: TRBV7-8
d_gene: NA

CDR3nt: TGTGCCAGCAGCCAAGCCGGGACAGGTCCCTACGAGCAGTACTTC
CDR3aa: CASSQAGTGPYEQYF
j_gene: TRBJ2-7
abundance: NA
v_gene: TRBV4-2
d_gene: TRBD1

CDR3nt: TGTGCCAGCAGGGGTCGGACAGGGGTCACAGAAAAACTGTTTTTT
CDR3aa: CASRGRTGVTEKLFF
j_gene: TRBJ1-4
abundance: NA
v_gene: TRBV28
d_gene: TRBD1

CDR3nt: TGTGCCAGCAGTTTATCCGCTATTAACTATGGCTACACCTTC
CDR3aa: CASSLSAINYGYTF
j_gene: TRBJ1-2
abundance: NA
v_gene: TRBV28
d_gene: NA

CDR3nt: TGTGCCAGCAGCTCGACAGGGGGCCGGAACACCGGGGAGCTGTTTTTT
CDR3aa: CASSSTGGRNTGELFF
j_gene: TRBJ2-2
abundance: NA
v_gene: TRBV7-9
d_gene: TRBD1

CDR3nt: TGTGCCAGCAGGGGCGCCGGGACAGCGAACACTGAAGCTTTCTTT
CDR3aa: CASRGAGTANTEAFF
j_gene: TRBJ1-1
abundance: NA
v_gene: TRBV5-5
d_gene: TRBD1

CDR3nt: TGTGCCAGCAGCCAACAACTAGCGGGCTTGAACAATGAGCAGTTCTTC
CDR3aa: CASSQQLAGLNNEQFF
j_gene: TRBJ2-1
abundance: NA
v_gene: TRBV7-6
d_gene: TRBD2

CDR3nt: TGTGCCAGCCACAGGGGGAGGGACACTGAAGCTTTCTTT
CDR3aa: CASHRGRDTEAFF
j_gene: TRBJ1-1
abundance: NA
v_gene: TRBV6-6
d_gene: TRBD1

CDR3nt: TGTGCCAGCAGCTCGGGACAGGGGGGAAATGAGCAGTTCTTC
CDR3aa: CASSSGQGGNEQFF
j_gene: TRBJ2-1
abundance: NA
v_gene: TRBV7-8
d_gene: TRBD1

CDR3nt: TGTGCCAGCAGTGAAGCATGGGGAAGCGGCTACACCTTC
CDR3aa: CASSEAWGSGYTF
j_gene: TRBJ1-2
abundance: NA
v_gene: TRBV6-1
d_gene: NA

CDR3nt: TGTGCCAGTAGTGGGGACGGGCAGGCCATCTATGGCTACACCTTC
CDR3aa: CASSGDGQAIYGYTF
j_gene: TRBJ1-2
abundance: NA
v_gene: TRBV19
d_gene: NA

CDR3nt: TGTGCCAGTAGTGTCGGGTTTCGCCCAGGGAACACTGAAGCTTTCTTT
CDR3aa: CASSVGFRPGNTEAFF
j_gene: TRBJ1-1
abundance: NA
v_gene: TRBV19
d_gene: NA

CDR3nt: TGTGCCAGCAGACCGCAAACACTTAGACAGGGGATATCCTACGAGCAGTACTTC
CDR3aa: CASRPQTLRQGISYEQYF
j_gene: TRBJ2-7
abundance: NA
v_gene: TRBV27
d_gene: TRBD1

CDR3nt: TGTGCCAGTAGTATTAACCGCTACAATGAGCAGTTCTTC
CDR3aa: CASSINRYNEQFF
j_gene: TRBJ2-1
abundance: once
v_gene: TRBV19
d_gene: NA

CDR3nt: TGTGCCAGCAGCTTGGTGGCTAGCGGGCGACCCTACAATGAGCAGTTCTTC
CDR3aa: CASSLVASGRPYNEQFF
j_gene: TRBJ2-1
abundance: NA
v_gene: TRBV5-6
d_gene: TRBD2

CDR3nt: TGTGCCAGCAGTGCCCCCATCGCCTACGAGCAGTACTTC
CDR3aa: CASSAPIAYEQYF
j_gene: TRBJ2-7
abundance: NA
v_gene: TRBV28
d_gene: NA

CDR3nt: TGTGCCAGCAGTTACGGGGACAGGGGGCTTCGCGGGGGCTACACCTTC
CDR3aa: CASSYGDRGLRGGYTF
j_gene: TRBJ1-2
abundance: NA
v_gene: TRBV6-5
d_gene: TRBD1

CDR3nt: TGCAGCGTTGGGGGGTCGGACAGTCATGGCTACACCTTC
CDR3aa: CSVGGSDSHGYTF
j_gene: TRBJ1-2
abundance: NA
v_gene: TRBV29-1
d_gene: NA

CDR3nt: TGTGCCAGCCAGCCCCGGACAGGGAACACTGAAGCTTTCTTT
CDR3aa: CASQPRTGNTEAFF
j_gene: TRBJ1-1
abundance: few
v_gene: TRBV5-5
d_gene: TRBD1

CDR3nt: TGTGCCAGCAGTGAAGTAGGGCCAGAGACCCAGTACTTC
CDR3aa: CASSEVGPETQYF
j_gene: TRBJ2-5
abundance: NA
v_gene: TRBV6-1
d_gene: NA

CDR3nt: TGTGCCAGCAGCTTAACGGACAGGGGTTCCTATGGCTACACCTTC
CDR3aa: CASSLTDRGSYGYTF
j_gene: TRBJ1-2
abundance: few
v_gene: TRBV11-2
d_gene: TRBD1

CDR3nt: TGTGCCAGCAGCACCGGCAGGGGGCGGGAGACCCAGTACTTC
CDR3aa: CASSTGRGRETQYF
j_gene: TRBJ2-5
abundance: NA
v_gene: TRBV7-2
d_gene: TRBD1